The clone carrying this T cell receptor beta chain came up a few times. V lost 1 base, J lost 1 base, and 8 bases lay in between. The CDR3 is 15 residues long. Germline CDR1 is MNHEY and CDR2 is SVGAGI. This sample is part of a study of blood T cells in healthy people across ages. A second about 6 to 11 cycle PCR used barcoded and J-beta primers. The template-switch adaptor, which had 12 random nucleotides, put a tag on each cDNA molecule. TCRdb ran MiXCR on the 5' RACE reads and lists one entry per CDR3 protein. The data hold some 800,000 distinct CDR3 sequences, with roughly 25% observed a single time. This sample was also put to use in a study of T cells of mothers and their children.

Input material: blood. This sequence originates from a boy aged 5-17 years in good health. V gene TRBV6-5 combines with J gene TRBJ1-5; D unclear. The CDR3 sequence is CASSYFFGSNQPQHF. The CDR3 nucleotides are TGTGCCAGCAGTTACTTCTTCGGGAGCAATCAGCCCCAGCATTTT.